This T cell receptor (beta chain) derives from a study of blood T cell repertoires in COVID-19. The V end was cut by 2 bases, the J end by 8 bases, with 11 bases between. Germline CDR1 and CDR2: SGHNT and YYREEE (reference sequence). This CDR3 has 13 residues. Clones were sequenced by immunoSEQ multiplex PCR, and TCRdb holds only the in-frame ones, with some missing. The repertoire holds some 200,000 clones, with about 80% as singletons. The source material was PBMCs or T cells enriched from blood (not recorded which). This clonotype was sampled from a woman aged 55-70 years with acute COVID-19. The chain links TRBV5-4 to TRBJ1-3, with no clear D. The CDR3 coding sequence is TGTGCCAGCAGCTTCCCAGGAGGAGACACCATATATTTT. It yields the protein CASSFPGGDTIYF.